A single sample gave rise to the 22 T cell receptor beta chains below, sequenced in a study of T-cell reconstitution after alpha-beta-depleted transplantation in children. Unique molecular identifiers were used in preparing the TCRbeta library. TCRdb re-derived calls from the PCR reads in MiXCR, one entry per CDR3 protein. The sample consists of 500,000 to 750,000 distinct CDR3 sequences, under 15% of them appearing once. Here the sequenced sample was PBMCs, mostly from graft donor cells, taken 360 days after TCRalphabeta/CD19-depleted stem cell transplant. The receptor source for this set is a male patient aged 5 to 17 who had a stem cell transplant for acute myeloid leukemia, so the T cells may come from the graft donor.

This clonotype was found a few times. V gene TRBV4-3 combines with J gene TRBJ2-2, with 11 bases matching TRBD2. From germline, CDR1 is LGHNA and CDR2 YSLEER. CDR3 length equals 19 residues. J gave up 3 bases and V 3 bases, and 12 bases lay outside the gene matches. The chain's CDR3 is CASSHLESLAGGHTGELFF. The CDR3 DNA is TGCGCCAGCAGCCACCTTGAAAGCCTAGCGGGAGGACACACCGGGGAGCTGTTTTTT.

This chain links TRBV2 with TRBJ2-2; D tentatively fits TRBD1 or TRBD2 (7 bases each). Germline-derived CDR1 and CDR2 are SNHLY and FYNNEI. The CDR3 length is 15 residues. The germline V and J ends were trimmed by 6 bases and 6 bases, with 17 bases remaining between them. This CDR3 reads CASREIQGRAGELFF. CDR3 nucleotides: TGTGCCAGCAGAGAAATACAGGGGAGGGCCGGGGAGCTGTTTTTT. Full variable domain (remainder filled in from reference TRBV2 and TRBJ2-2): EPEVTQTPSHQVTQMGQEVILRCVPISNHLYFYWYRQILGQKVEFLVSFYNNEISEKSEIFDDQFSVERPDGSNFTLKIRSTKLEDSAMYFCASREIQGRAGELFFGEGSRLTVL.

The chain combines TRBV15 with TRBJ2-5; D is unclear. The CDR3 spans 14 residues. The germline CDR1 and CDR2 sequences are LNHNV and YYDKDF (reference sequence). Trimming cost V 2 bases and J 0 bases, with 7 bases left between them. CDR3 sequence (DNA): TGTGCCACCAGCAGAAGGTCGTACCAAGAGACCCAGTACTTC. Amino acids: CATSRRSYQETQYF.

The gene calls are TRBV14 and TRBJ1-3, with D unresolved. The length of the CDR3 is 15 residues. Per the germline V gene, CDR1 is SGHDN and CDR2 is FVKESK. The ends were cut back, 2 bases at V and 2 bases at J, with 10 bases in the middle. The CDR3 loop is CASSQIRGTGNTIYF. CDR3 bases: TGTGCCAGCAGCCAAATCCGGGGAACTGGAAACACCATATATTTT.

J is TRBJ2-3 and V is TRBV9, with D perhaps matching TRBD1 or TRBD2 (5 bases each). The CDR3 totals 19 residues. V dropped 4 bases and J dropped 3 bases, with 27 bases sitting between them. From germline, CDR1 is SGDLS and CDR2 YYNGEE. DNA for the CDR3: TGTGCCAGCAGCCCCTCATACCCGGGACGCACAACCCGAACAGATACGCAGTATTTT. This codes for CASSPSYPGRTTRTDTQYF.

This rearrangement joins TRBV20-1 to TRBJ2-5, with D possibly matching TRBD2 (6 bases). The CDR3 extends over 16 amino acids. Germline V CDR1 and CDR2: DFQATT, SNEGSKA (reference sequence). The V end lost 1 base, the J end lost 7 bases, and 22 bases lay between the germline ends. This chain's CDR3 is CSARVVEGSLFGTQYF. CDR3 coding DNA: TGCAGTGCTAGAGTGGTGGAGGGTAGCCTTTTTGGGACCCAGTACTTC.

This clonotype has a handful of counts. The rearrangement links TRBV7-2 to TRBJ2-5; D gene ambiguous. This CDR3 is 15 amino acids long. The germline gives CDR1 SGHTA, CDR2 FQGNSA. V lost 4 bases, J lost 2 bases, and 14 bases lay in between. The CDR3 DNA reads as TGTGCCAGCAGCTCACGGATTGGGGATCAAGAGACCCAGTACTTC. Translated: CASSSRIGDQETQYF.

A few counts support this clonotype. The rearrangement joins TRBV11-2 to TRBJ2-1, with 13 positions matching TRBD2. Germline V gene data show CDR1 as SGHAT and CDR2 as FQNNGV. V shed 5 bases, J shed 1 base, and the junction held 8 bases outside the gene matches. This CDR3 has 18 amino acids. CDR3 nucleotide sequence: TGTGCCAGCAGCCCCGGACTAGCGGGAGACTGGTCCTACAATGAGCAGTTCTTC. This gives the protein CASSPGLAGDWSYNEQFF.

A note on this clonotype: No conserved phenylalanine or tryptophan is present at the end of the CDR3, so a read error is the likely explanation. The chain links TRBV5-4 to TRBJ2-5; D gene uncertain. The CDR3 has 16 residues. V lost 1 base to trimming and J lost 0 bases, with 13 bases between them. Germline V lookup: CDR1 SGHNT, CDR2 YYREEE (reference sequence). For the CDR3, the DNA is TGTGCCAGCAGCTTGCGGTGGGCAACCTACCAAGAGACCCAGTACTCC. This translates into CASSLRWATYQETQYS.

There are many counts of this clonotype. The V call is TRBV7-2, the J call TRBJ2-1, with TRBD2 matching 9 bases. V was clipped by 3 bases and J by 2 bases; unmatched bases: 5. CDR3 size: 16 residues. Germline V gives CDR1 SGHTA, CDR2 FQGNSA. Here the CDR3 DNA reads TGTGCCAGCAGCTTTTATAGCGGGAGTACCTACAATGAGCAGTTCTTC. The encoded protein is CASSFYSGSTYNEQFF.

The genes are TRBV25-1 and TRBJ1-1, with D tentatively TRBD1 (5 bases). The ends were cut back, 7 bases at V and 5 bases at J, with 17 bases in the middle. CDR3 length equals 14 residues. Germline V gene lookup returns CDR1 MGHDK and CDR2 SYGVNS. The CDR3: CASIQSGGGTEAFF. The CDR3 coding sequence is TGTGCCAGCATCCAATCGGGGGGTGGGACTGAAGCTTTCTTT.

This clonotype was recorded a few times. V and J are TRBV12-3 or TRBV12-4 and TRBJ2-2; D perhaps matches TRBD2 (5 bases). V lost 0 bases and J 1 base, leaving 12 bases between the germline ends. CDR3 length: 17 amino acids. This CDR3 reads CASSLATASRNTGELFF. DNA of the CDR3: TGTGCCAGCAGTTTAGCAACGGCTAGCCGGAACACCGGGGAGCTGTTTTTT.

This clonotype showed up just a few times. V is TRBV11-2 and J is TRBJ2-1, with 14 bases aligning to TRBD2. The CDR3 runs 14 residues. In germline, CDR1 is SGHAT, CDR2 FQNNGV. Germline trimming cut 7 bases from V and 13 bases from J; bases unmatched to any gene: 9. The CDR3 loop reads CASTIGTSGRAQFF. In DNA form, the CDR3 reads TGTGCCAGCACTATTGGGACTAGCGGGAGAGCCCAGTTCTTC.

The DNA for the CDR3 is TGTGCCACCAGGGAGCTAGCGAGCCACGAGCAGTACTTC. Translated: CATRELASHEQYF. The chain uses TRBV27 and TRBJ2-7; D is possibly TRBD2 (6 bases). Germline CDR1 is MNHEY and CDR2 is SMNVEV (reference sequence). CDR3 length: 13 residues. Trimming pared 10 bases from V and 5 bases from J, leaving 18 bases between.

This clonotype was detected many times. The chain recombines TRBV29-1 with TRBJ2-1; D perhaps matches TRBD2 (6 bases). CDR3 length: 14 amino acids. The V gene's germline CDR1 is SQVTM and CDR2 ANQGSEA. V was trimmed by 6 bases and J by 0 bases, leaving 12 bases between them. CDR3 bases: TGCAGCGTACTAGCTCTTAGCTCCTACAATGAGCAGTTCTTC. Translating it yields CSVLALSSYNEQFF.

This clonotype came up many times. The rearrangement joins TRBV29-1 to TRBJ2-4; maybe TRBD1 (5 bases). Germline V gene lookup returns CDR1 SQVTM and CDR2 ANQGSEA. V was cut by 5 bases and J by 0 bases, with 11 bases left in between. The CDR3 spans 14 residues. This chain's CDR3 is CSVRGRVAKNIQYF. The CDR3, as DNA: TGCAGCGTTAGGGGCAGGGTAGCCAAAAACATTCAGTACTTC.

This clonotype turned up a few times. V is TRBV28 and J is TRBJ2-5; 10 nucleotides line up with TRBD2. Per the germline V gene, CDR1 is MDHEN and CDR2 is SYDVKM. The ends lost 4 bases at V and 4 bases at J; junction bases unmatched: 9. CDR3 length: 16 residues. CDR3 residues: CASSSSGRRVGETQYF. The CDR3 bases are TGTGCCAGCAGTTCTAGCGGGAGAAGGGTCGGAGAGACCCAGTACTTC.

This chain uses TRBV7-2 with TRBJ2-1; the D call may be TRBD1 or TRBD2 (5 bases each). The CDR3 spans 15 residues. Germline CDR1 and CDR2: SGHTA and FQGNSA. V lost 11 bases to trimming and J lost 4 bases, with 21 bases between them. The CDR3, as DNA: TGTGCCTCTTCGGAAAAGGGACCTAGATACAATGAGCAGTTCTTC. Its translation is CASSEKGPRYNEQFF.

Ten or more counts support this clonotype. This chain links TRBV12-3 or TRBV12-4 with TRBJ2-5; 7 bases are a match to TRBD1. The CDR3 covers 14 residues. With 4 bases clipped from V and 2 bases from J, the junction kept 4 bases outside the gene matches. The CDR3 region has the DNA TGTGCCAGCAGTTCTAAGGGGGCTCAAGAGACCCAGTACTTC. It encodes CASSSKGAQETQYF.

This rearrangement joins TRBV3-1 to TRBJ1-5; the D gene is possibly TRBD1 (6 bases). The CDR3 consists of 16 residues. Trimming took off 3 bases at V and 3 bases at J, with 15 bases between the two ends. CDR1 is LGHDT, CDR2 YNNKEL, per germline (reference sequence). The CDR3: CASSQGLLGANQPQHF. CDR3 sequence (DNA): TGTGCCAGCAGCCAGGGTCTCCTGGGGGCCAATCAGCCCCAGCATTTT.

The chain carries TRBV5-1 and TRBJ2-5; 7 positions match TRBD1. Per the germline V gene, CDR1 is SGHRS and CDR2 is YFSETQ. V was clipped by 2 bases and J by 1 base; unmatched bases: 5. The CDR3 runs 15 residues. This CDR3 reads CASSFQQGTQETQYF. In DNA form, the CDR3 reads TGCGCCAGCAGCTTCCAACAGGGGACCCAAGAGACCCAGTACTTC.

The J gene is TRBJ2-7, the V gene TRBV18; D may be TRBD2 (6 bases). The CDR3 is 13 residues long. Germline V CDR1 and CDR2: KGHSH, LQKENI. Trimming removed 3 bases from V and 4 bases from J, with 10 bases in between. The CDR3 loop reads CASSPTEGYEQYF. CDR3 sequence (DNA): TGTGCCAGCTCACCCACGGAGGGATACGAGCAGTACTTC.